A single sample gave rise to the 15 T cell receptor beta chains below, sequenced in a study of blood T cell repertoires in COVID-19. Only in-frame clones appear in the TCRdb table, and some are missing; sequencing was by immunoSEQ multiplex PCR. The repertoire consists of about 130,000 clones, with approximately 81% occurring once and the leading ten covering about 40%. The sequenced sample consisted of peripheral blood. Receptors were obtained from a man aged 35 to 55 with active or convalescent COVID-19.

This clone has just a few counts. The genes are TRBV15 and TRBJ2-1; 13 bases align to TRBD2. This CDR3 is built from 14 residues. Germline V gene sequence: CDR1 LNHNV, CDR2 YYDKDF (reference sequence). Trimming at V came to 8 bases and at J to 15 bases, leaving 13 bases not matched to a gene. CDR3 loop: CATRRTSGGADRFF. The CDR3, as DNA: TGTGCCACCCGCCGGACTAGCGGGGGTGCCGATCGGTTCTTC.

The rearrangement links TRBV24-1 to TRBJ2-1, with 12 nucleotides matching TRBD2. Looked up from germline, CDR1 is KGHDR and CDR2 is SFDVKD. V lost 3 bases to trimming and J lost 9 bases; unmatched junction nucleotides: 8. The CDR3 totals 16 residues. CDR3 nucleotides: TGTGCCACCAGTGATCGTCCTAGCGGGAGGGGGGGTGAGCAGTTCTTC. Translated: CATSDRPSGRGGEQFF.

Comments on this clone: The same CDR3 arises from other DNA sequences in this sample as well. J is TRBJ2-3 and V is TRBV6-2 or TRBV6-3; D ambiguous. The CDR3 totals 12 residues. Germline V gene lookup returns CDR1 MNHEY and CDR2 SVGEGT. V lost 2 bases and J lost 6, with 6 bases in between. The CDR3 DNA follows: TGTGCCAGCAGTTACCCTGCGGATACGCAGTATTTT. Translation gives CASSYPADTQYF.

The V gene is TRBV11-1, the J gene TRBJ1-1, with no clear D. The CDR3 extends over 15 amino acids. Germline V lookup: CDR1 SGHAT, CDR2 FQDESV (reference sequence). V shed 1 base and J shed 5 bases, with 14 bases lying between them. The CDR3 loop reads CASSLESALGTEAFF. For the CDR3, the DNA is TGTGCCAGCAGCTTAGAATCGGCCCTAGGAACTGAAGCTTTCTTT.

The rearrangement uses TRBV15 and TRBJ1-1; D is uncertain. Trimming cost V 1 base and J 1 base, with 7 bases left between them. This CDR3 has 14 amino acids. The V gene's germline CDR1 is LNHNV and CDR2 YYDKDF (reference sequence). The CDR3, as DNA: TGTGCCACCAGCAGAGGGGCAGAGAACACTGAAGCTTTCTTT. It yields the protein CATSRGAENTEAFF.

The chain links TRBV10-3 to TRBJ2-7; D unclear. V was clipped by 11 bases and J by 1 base, with 9 bases between them. CDR3 length: 11 residues. Looked up from germline, CDR1 is ENHRY and CDR2 is SYGVKD. The CDR3 nucleotides read TGTGCCGTTCAGGAATCCTACGAGCAGTACTTC. This encodes CAVQESYEQYF.

V gene TRBV13 combines with J gene TRBJ2-7; D not certain. V was pared by 5 bases and J by 0 bases, with 14 bases between. Looked up from germline, CDR1 is PRHDT and CDR2 is FYEKMQ (reference sequence). The CDR3 runs 15 residues. CDR3 sequence reads: CASSLTSLSSYEQYF. The CDR3 nucleotides read TGTGCCAGCAGCCTGACTTCCCTCAGCTCCTACGAGCAGTACTTC.

The V gene is TRBV6-5, the J gene TRBJ1-1; 8 bases are shared with TRBD1. J gave up 1 base and V 6 bases, and 4 bases lay outside the gene matches. The CDR3 contains 14 residues. The germline gives CDR1 MNHEY, CDR2 SVGAGI. The CDR3 DNA follows: TGTGCCAGCAGGGACAGGGTAGGGAACACTGAAGCTTTCTTT. This translates into CASRDRVGNTEAFF.

V and J are TRBV2 and TRBJ1-4; D gene uncertain. Germline V CDR1 and CDR2: SNHLY, FYNNEI. This CDR3 region has 12 residues. Trimming took off 3 bases at V and 12 bases at J, with 11 bases between the two ends. DNA of the CDR3: TGTGCCAGCAGTGAGGCCCTGCGGGAACTGTTTTTT. Translation: CASSEALRELFF. Filled out from reference TRBV2 and TRBJ1-4, the complete variable domain reads EPEVTQTPSHQVTQMGQEVILRCVPISNHLYFYWYRQILGQKVEFLVSFYNNEISEKSEIFDDQFSVERPDGSNFTLKIRSTKLEDSAMYFCASSEALRELFFGSGTQLSVL.

The chain joins TRBV11-2 to TRBJ2-7, with D tentatively TRBD2 (5 bases). Germline V CDR1 and CDR2: SGHAT, FQNNGV. V lost 2 bases and J lost 3, with 14 bases in between. The CDR3 runs to 15 residues. CDR3 nucleotide sequence: TGTGCCAGCAGCTTATCCCTAGCTAGGAGCTACGAGCAGTACTTC. It codes for CASSLSLARSYEQYF.

This chain's CDR3 is CASSSWTEGYTF. CDR3 nucleotides: TGTGCCAGCAGCTCGTGGACCGAGGGATACACCTTC. The rearrangement links TRBV7-9 to TRBJ1-2, with D uncertain. Trimming took off 4 bases at V and 11 bases at J, with 14 bases between the two ends. Germline V gene data show CDR1 as SEHNR and CDR2 as FQNEAQ (reference sequence). CDR3 length: 12 amino acids.

DNA of the CDR3: TGTGCCAGCAGTTTTGGACTAGTAGCCCAGTACTTC. Translation: CASSFGLVAQYF. The chain is built from TRBV28 and TRBJ2-5, with TRBD2 matching 7 bases. CDR1 and CDR2 (germline): MDHEN, SYDVKM. J lost 9 bases, V lost 3 bases, and 4 bases had no gene match. The CDR3 sequence is 12 residues long.

The V gene is TRBV28, the J gene TRBJ1-2; a weak D match, TRBD1 (6 bases). This CDR3 comprises 14 residues. Germline CDR1 is MDHEN and CDR2 is SYDVKM. With 1 base removed from V and 6 bases from J, the gap between germline ends came to 12 bases. The CDR3 region has the DNA TGTGCCAGCAGTTTATCACAGGGAAAGCATGGCTACACCTTC. Protein: CASSLSQGKHGYTF.

The rearrangement links TRBV7-3 to TRBJ2-5; a weak D match, TRBD1 (6 bases). This CDR3 has 17 residues. From germline, CDR1 is SGHTA and CDR2 FQGTGA. V lost 1 base to trimming and J lost 4 bases, with 19 bases between them. CDR3 loop: CASSLSTPGGRGETQYF. DNA for the CDR3: TGTGCCAGCAGCTTAAGCACCCCGGGTGGCAGGGGAGAGACCCAGTACTTC.

This chain uses TRBV18 with TRBJ1-1, with a tentative D call TRBD1 (5 bases). V shed 3 bases and J shed 4 bases, with 18 bases lying between them. This CDR3 has 16 residues. From germline, CDR1 is KGHSH and CDR2 LQKENI. This CDR3 reads CASSPLEGRGGTEAFF. The CDR3 DNA sequence: TGTGCCAGCTCACCCCTAGAGGGGCGGGGTGGCACTGAAGCTTTCTTT. The entire variable domain, with the rest obtained from reference TRBV18 and TRBJ1-1, is as follows: NAGVMQNPRHLVRRRGQEARLRCSPMKGHSHVYWYRQLPEEGLKFMVYLQKENIIDESGMPKERFSAEFPKEGPSILRIQQVVRGDSAAYFCASSPLEGRGGTEAFFGQGTRLTVV.